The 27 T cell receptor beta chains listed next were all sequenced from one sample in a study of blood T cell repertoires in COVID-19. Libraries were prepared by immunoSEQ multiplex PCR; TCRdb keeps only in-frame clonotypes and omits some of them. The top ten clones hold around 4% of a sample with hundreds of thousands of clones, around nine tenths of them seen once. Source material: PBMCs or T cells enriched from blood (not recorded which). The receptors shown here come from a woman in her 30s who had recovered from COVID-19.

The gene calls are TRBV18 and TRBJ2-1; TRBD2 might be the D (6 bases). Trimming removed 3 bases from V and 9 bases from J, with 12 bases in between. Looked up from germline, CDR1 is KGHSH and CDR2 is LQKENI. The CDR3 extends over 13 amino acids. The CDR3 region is CASSPILAAEQFF. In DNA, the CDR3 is TGTGCCAGCTCACCGATACTAGCTGCTGAGCAGTTCTTC.

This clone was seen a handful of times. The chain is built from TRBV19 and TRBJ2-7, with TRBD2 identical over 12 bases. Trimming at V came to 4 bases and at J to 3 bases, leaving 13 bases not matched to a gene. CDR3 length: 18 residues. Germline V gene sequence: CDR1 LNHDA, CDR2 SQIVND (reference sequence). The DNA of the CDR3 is TGTGCCAGTAGTAATCAAAGAGCCTCGGGACTAGCGGGCTACGAGCAGTACTTC. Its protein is CASSNQRASGLAGYEQYF.

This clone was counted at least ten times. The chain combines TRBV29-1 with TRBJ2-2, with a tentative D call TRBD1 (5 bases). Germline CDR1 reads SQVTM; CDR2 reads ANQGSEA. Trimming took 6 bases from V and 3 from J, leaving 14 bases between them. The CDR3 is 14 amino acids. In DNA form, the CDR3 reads TGCAGCGTAGGAAGGGGTCCGGACACCGGGGAGCTGTTTTTT. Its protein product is CSVGRGPDTGELFF.

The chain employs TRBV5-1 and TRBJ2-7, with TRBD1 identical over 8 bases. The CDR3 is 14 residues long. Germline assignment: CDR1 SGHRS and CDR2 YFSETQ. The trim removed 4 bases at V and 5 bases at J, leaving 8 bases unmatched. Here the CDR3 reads CASSAGQGEHEQYF. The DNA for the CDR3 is TGCGCCAGCAGCGCCGGACAGGGCGAACACGAGCAGTACTTC.

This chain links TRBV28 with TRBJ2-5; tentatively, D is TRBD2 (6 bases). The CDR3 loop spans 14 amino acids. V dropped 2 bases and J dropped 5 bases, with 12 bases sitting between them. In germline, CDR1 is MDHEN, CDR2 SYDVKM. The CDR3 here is CASSLNRGMETQYF. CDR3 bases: TGTGCCAGCAGTTTAAATCGGGGGATGGAGACCCAGTACTTC.

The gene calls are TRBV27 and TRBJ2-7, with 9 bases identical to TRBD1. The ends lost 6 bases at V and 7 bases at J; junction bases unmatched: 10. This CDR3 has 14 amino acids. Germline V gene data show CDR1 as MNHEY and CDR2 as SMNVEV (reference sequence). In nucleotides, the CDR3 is TGTGCCAGCAGGCCGTGGACAGGGGCGGAGGAGCAGTACTTC. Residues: CASRPWTGAEEQYF.

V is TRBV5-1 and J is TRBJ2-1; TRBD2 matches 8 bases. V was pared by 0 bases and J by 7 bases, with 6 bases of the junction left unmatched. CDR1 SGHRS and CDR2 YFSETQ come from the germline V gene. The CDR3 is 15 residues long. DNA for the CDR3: TGCGCCAGCAGCTTGGAGGTAGCGGGACCAAATGAGCAGTTCTTC. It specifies CASSLEVAGPNEQFF.

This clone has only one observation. For the CDR3, the DNA is TGCGCCAGCAGCTTGGGGGGCGGGAACCAAGAGACCCAGTACTTC. Its translation: CASSLGGGNQETQYF. The chain couples TRBV5-1 to TRBJ2-5; TRBD2 is a possible D gene (6 bases). The germline V and J ends were trimmed by 0 bases and 0 bases, with 9 bases remaining between them. The CDR3 extends over 15 amino acids. Germline assignment: CDR1 SGHRS and CDR2 YFSETQ. Combining the CDR3 with reference TRBV5-1 and TRBJ2-5 gives the whole variable domain KAGVTQTPRYLIKTRGQQVTLSCSPISGHRSVSWYQQTPGQGLQFLFEYFSETQRNKGNFPGRFSGRQFSNSRSEMNVSTLELGDSALYLCASSLGGGNQETQYFGPGTRLLVL.

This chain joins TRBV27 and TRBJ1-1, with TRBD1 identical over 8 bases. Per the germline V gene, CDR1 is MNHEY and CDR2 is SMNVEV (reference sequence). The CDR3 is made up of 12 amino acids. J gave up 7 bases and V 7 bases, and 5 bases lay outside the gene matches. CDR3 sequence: CASNTGGGEAFF. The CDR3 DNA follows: TGTGCCAGCAATACAGGGGGGGGTGAAGCTTTCTTT.

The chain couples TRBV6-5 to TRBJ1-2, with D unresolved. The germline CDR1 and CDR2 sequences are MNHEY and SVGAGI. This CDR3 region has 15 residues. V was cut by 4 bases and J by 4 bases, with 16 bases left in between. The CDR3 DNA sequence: TGTGCCAGCAGTTCGGAGAGGCGGAAGACCTATGGCTACACCTTC. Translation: CASSSERRKTYGYTF.

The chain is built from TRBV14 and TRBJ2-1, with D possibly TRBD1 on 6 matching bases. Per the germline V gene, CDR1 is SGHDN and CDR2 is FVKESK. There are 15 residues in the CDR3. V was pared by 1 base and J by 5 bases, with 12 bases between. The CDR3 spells CASSQGYRVDNEQFF. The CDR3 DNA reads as TGTGCCAGCAGCCAAGGGTACAGGGTCGACAATGAGCAGTTCTTC.

The CDR3 DNA follows: TGTGCTAGTGGGGACCCGCTAGCGGGAGTTTTTAACACCGGGGAGCTGTTTTTT. Protein: CASGDPLAGVFNTGELFF. This chain links TRBV12-5 with TRBJ2-2; 10 nucleotides align to TRBD2. In germline, CDR1 is LGHNT, CDR2 FRNRAP. The CDR3 extends over 18 amino acids. Trimming at V came to 6 bases and at J to 2 bases, leaving 12 bases not matched to a gene.

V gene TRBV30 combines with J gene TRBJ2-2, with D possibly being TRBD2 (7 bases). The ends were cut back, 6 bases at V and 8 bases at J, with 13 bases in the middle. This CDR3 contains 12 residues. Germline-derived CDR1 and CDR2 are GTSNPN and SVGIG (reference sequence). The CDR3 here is CACRGALGELFF. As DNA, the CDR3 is TGTGCCTGTCGGGGGGCTCTGGGGGAGCTGTTTTTT.

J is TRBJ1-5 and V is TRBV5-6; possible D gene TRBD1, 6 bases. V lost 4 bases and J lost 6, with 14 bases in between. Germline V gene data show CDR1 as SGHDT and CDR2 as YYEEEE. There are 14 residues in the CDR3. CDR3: CASSHTGLGQPQHF. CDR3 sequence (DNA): TGTGCCAGCAGCCACACAGGGCTTGGTCAGCCCCAGCATTTT.

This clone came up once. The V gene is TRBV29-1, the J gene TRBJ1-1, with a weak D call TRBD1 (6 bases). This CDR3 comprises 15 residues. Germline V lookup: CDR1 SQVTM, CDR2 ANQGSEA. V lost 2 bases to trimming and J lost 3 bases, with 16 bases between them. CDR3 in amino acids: CSVELRANRDTEAFF. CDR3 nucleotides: TGCAGCGTTGAACTTAGGGCGAACAGGGACACTGAAGCTTTCTTT.

The CDR3 protein is CASSLSGKETQYF. The CDR3 DNA reads as TGTGCCAGCAGCCTCAGCGGTAAAGAGACCCAGTACTTC. The chain recombines TRBV7-3 with TRBJ2-5; TRBD2 is a possible D gene (5 bases). The CDR3 sequence is 13 residues long. Trimming removed 5 bases at V and 3 bases at J, with 10 bases between. The V gene's germline CDR1 is SGHTA and CDR2 FQGTGA. The complete variable domain, with remaining parts taken from reference TRBV7-3 and TRBJ2-5, reads GAGVSQTPSNKVTEKGKYVELRCDPISGHTALYWYRQSLGQGPEFLIYFQGTGAADDSGLPNDRFFAVRPEGSVSTLKIQRTERGDSAVYLCASSLSGKETQYFGPGTRLLVL.

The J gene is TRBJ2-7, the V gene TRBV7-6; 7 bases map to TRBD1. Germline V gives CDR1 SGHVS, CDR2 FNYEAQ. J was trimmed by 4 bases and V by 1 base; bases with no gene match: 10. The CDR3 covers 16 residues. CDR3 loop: CASSLGSGGPLYEQYF. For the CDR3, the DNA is TGTGCCAGCAGCTTAGGTTCAGGGGGTCCCCTTTACGAGCAGTACTTC.

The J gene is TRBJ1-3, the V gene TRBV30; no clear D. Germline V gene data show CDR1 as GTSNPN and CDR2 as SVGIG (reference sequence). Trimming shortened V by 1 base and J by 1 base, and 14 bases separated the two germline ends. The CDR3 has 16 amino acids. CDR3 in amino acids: CAWSAAPRTSGNTIYF. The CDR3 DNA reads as TGTGCCTGGAGTGCTGCACCTAGGACTTCTGGAAACACCATATATTTT.

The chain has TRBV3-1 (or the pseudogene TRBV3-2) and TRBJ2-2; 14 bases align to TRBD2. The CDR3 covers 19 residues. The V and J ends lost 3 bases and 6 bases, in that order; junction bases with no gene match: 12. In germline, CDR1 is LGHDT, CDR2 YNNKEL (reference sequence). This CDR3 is CASSHLKAGTSGRPGELFF. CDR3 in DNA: TGTGCCAGCAGCCACCTTAAAGCCGGGACTAGCGGGAGACCCGGGGAGCTGTTTTTT.

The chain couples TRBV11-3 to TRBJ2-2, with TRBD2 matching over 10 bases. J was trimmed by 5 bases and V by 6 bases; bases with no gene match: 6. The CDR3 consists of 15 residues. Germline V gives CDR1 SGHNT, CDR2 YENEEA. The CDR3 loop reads CASSSGTSVTGELFF. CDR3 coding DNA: TGTGCCAGCAGTTCCGGGACTAGCGTTACCGGGGAGCTGTTTTTT.

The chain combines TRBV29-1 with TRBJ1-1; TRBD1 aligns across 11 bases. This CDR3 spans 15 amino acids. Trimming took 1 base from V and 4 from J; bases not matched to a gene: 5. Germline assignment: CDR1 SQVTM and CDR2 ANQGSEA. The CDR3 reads CSVEGTGGSGTEAFF. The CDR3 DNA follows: TGCAGCGTTGAAGGGACAGGGGGCTCTGGCACTGAAGCTTTCTTT.

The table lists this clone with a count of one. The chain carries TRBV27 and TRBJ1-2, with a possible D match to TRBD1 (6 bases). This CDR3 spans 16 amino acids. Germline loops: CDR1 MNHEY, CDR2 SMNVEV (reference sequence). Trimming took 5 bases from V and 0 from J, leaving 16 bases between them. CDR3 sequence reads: CASSPVGNRANYGYTF. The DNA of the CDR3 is TGTGCCAGCAGTCCGGTCGGGAACAGGGCTAACTATGGCTACACCTTC.

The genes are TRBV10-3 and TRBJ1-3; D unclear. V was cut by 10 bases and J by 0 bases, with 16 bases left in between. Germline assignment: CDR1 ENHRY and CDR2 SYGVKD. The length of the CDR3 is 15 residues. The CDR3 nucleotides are TGTGCCACAGCTGCCGTGAGGTCCTCTGGAAACACCATATATTTT. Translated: CATAAVRSSGNTIYF.

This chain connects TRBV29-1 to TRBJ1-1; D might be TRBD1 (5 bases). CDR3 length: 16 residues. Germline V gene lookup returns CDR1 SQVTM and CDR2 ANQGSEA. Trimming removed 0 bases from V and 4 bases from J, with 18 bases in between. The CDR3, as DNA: TGCAGCGTTGAAGATCCCCAGGGAGGGAAGGGCACTGAAGCTTTCTTT. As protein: CSVEDPQGGKGTEAFF.

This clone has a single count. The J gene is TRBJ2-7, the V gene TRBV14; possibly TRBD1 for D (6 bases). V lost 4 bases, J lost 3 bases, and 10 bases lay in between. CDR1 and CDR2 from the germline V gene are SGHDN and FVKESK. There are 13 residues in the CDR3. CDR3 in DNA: TGTGCCAGCAGCCGGGACATCTACTACGAGCAGTACTTC. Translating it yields CASSRDIYYEQYF.

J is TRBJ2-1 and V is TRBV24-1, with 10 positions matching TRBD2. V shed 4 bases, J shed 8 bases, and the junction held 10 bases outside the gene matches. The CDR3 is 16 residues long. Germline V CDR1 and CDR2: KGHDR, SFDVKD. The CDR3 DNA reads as TGTGCCACCAGTGACCGCCCTGGACTAGCGGCTTATGAGCAGTTCTTC. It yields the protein CATSDRPGLAAYEQFF.

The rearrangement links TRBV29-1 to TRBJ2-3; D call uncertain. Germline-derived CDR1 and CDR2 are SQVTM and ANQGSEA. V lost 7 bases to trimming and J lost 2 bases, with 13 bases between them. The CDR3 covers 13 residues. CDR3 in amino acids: CSGRIPNTDTQYF. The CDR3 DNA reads TGCAGCGGGCGGATACCCAACACAGATACGCAGTATTTT.